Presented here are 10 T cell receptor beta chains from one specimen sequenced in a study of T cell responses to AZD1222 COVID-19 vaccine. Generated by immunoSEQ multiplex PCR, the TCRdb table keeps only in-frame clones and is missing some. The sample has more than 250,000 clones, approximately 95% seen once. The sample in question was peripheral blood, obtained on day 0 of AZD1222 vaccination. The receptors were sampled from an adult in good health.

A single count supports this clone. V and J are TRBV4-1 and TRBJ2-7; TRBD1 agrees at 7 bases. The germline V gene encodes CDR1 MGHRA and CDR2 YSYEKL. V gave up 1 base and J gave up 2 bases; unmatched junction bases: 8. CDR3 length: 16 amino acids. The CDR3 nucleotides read TGCGCCAGCAGCCAAGCGGGCCCAGGGGGACCCTACGAGCAGTACTTC. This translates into CASSQAGPGGPYEQYF.

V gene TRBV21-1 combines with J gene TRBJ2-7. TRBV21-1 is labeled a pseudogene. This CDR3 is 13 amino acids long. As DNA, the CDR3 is TGTGCCAGCAGCGAAGGCCCCCCCTACGAGCAGTACTTC. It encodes CASSEGPPYEQYF.

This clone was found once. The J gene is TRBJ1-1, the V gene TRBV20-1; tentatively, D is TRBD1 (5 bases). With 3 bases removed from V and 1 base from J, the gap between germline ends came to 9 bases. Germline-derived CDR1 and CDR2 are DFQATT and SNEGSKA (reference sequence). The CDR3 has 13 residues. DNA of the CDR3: TGCAGTGCTAGTAGGGGACGGAACACTGAAGCTTTCTTT. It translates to CSASRGRNTEAFF.

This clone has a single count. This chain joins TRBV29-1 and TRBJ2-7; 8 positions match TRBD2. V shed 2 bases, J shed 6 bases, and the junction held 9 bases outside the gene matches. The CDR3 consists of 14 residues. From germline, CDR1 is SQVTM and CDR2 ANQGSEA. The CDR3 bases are TGCAGCGTTGAATCGCGGGGGGTTGGATCCGAGCAGTACTTC. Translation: CSVESRGVGSEQYF.

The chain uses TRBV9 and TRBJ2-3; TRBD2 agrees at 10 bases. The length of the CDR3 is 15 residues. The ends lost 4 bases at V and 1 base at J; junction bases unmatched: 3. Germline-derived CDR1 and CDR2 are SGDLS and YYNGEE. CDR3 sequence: CASSYTSGGTDTQYF. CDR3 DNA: TGTGCCAGCAGCTATACTAGCGGGGGCACAGATACGCAGTATTTT. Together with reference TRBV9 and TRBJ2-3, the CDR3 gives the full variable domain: DSGVTQTPKHLITATGQRVTLRCSPRSGDLSVYWYQQSLDQGLQFLIQYYNGEERAKGNILERFSAQQFPDLHSELNLSSLELGDSALYFCASSYTSGGTDTQYFGPGTRLTVL.

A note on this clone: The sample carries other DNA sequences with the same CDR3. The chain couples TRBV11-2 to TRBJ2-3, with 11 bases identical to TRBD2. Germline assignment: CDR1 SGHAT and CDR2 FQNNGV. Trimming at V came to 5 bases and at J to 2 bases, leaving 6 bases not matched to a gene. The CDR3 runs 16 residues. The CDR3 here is CASSLGLAGSTDTQYF. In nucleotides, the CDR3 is TGTGCCAGCAGCCTCGGACTAGCGGGCTCCACAGATACGCAGTATTTT.

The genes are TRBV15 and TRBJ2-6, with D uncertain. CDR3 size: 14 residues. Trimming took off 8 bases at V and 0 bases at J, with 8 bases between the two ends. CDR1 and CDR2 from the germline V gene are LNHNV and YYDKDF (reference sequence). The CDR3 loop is CATSSYSGANVLTF. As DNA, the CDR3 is TGTGCCACCTCAAGTTACTCTGGGGCCAACGTCCTGACTTTC.

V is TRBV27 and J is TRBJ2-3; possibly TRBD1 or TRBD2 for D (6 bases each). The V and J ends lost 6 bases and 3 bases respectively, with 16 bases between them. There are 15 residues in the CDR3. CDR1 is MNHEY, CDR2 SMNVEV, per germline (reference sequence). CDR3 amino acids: CASSQQGLGTDTQYF. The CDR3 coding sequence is TGTGCCAGCAGCCAACAGGGACTGGGGACAGATACGCAGTATTTT.

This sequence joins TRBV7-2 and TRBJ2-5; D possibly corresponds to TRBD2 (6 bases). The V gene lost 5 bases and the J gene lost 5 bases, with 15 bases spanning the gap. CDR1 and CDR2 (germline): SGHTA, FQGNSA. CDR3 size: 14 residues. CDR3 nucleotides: TGTGCCAGCAGCCCCCCTCCGGGGAGGGAGACCCAGTACTTC. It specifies CASSPPPGRETQYF.

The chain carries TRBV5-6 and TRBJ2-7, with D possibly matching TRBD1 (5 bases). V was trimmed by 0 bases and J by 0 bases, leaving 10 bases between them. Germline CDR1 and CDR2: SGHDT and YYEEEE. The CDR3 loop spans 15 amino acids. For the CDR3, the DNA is TGTGCCAGCAGCTTGGGGCAGGGTCGCTCCTACGAGCAGTACTTC. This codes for CASSLGQGRSYEQYF.